These 32 T cell receptor beta chains were all obtained from the same sample, sequenced in a study of T cells in Graves' hyperthyroidism and ophthalmopathy. The investigators amplified TCR beta CDR3 regions from RNA transcripts. HTBI primers were used for first-round RT-PCR of the TCR CDR3. TCRdb passed the multiplex PCR reads through MiXCR, listing each CDR3 protein once. This table holds about 420,000 distinct CDR3 sequences, roughly 13% found once. Sequenced material: blood. All receptors come from a woman younger than 30 with Graves' hyperthyroidism.

This clonotype was found many times. The gene calls are TRBV20-1 and TRBJ2-5, with 9 bases lining up with TRBD1. CDR3 size: 14 residues. The V and J ends lost 1 base and 2 bases, in that order; junction bases with no gene match: 2. Germline V gene data show CDR1 as DFQATT and CDR2 as SNEGSKA (reference sequence). The CDR3 DNA reads TGCAGTGCTAGAGGGACAGGGGAACAAGAGACCCAGTACTTC. Its protein product is CSARGTGEQETQYF.

The chain couples TRBV9 to TRBJ2-1; 12 nucleotides match TRBD2. V gave up 4 bases and J gave up 9 bases; unmatched junction bases: 11. CDR1 and CDR2 (germline): SGDLS, YYNGEE. CDR3 length: 16 residues. CDR3 bases: TGTGCCAGCAGCCCCCGACTAGCGGGAGTCGTGAGTGAGCAGTTCTTC. It codes for CASSPRLAGVVSEQFF.

This clonotype appeared many times. This chain joins TRBV7-2 and TRBJ2-7; a weak D match, TRBD1 (6 bases). Germline values: CDR1 SGHTA, CDR2 FQGNSA. This CDR3 is built from 12 residues. V was trimmed by 2 bases and J by 7 bases, leaving 9 bases between them. CDR3 coding DNA: TGTGCCAGCAGCTTAAACAGGGCGGAGCAGTACTTC. Protein sequence: CASSLNRAEQYF.

This clonotype was seen at least ten times. The gene calls are TRBV2 and TRBJ1-5; D may be TRBD1 (5 bases). Trimming took off 3 bases at V and 3 bases at J, with 9 bases between the two ends. The CDR3 covers 14 residues. The germline CDR1 and CDR2 sequences are SNHLY and FYNNEI. This CDR3 reads CASSEDGANQPQHF. Here the CDR3 DNA reads TGTGCCAGCAGTGAGGACGGGGCCAATCAGCCCCAGCATTTT.

V gene TRBV19 combines with J gene TRBJ2-2; 11 bases are shared with TRBD2. The trim removed 5 bases at V and 7 bases at J, leaving 9 bases unmatched. Germline CDR1 LNHDA, CDR2 SQIVND (reference sequence). CDR3 length: 16 residues. CDR3 loop: CASSFRGLAGGGELFF. The CDR3 bases are TGTGCCAGTAGTTTCCGGGGGCTAGCGGGAGGCGGGGAGCTGTTTTTT.

The chain recombines TRBV5-4 with TRBJ2-2, with 8 bases aligning to TRBD1. V lost 3 bases, J lost 4 bases, and 11 bases stayed unmatched. The CDR3 is 17 amino acids. Germline V gene sequence: CDR1 SGHNT, CDR2 YYREEE (reference sequence). DNA of the CDR3: TGTGCCAGCAGCTCACCAAAAGGGACAGGAGTCACCGGGGAGCTGTTTTTT. This encodes CASSSPKGTGVTGELFF.

This clonotype was picked up many times. The rearrangement uses TRBV5-6 and TRBJ2-5; 8 nucleotides agree with TRBD1. The trim removed 1 base at V and 4 bases at J, leaving 3 bases unmatched. Germline assignment: CDR1 SGHDT and CDR2 YYEEEE. This CDR3 comprises 14 residues. The CDR3 nucleotides are TGTGCCAGCAGCTTGACAGGGGGTTTAGAGACCCAGTACTTC. This gives the protein CASSLTGGLETQYF.

At least ten counts were recorded for this clonotype. V is TRBV6-6 and J is TRBJ2-7; 7 bases fit TRBD1. V lost 0 bases to trimming and J lost 0 bases; unmatched junction nucleotides: 5. The CDR3 extends over 16 amino acids. Germline V CDR1 and CDR2: MNHNY, SVGAGI (reference sequence). In DNA form, the CDR3 reads TGTGCCAGCAGTTACTCTTCCAGGGGGAGCTCCTACGAGCAGTACTTC. Amino acids: CASSYSSRGSSYEQYF.

V and J are TRBV15 and TRBJ1-2; possible D gene TRBD1, 6 bases. The CDR3 is made up of 15 amino acids. Per the germline V gene, CDR1 is LNHNV and CDR2 is YYDKDF (reference sequence). V was shortened by 5 bases and J by 4 bases, with 17 bases between the two germline ends. The CDR3 DNA is TGTGCCACCAGCCCCGGCCGGGGGCTCGGCTATGGCTACACCTTC. It yields the protein CATSPGRGLGYGYTF.

This clonotype showed up many times. This chain joins TRBV5-8 and TRBJ1-5; D is possibly TRBD1 (6 bases). The CDR3 is 17 amino acids. Between the trimmed V and J ends, which lost 1 base and 1 base, there was a span of 15 bases. Germline V CDR1 and CDR2: SGHTS, YDEGEE. For the CDR3, the DNA is TGTGCCAGCAGCTTGCAGCCAGGGGCCGTGAGCAATCAGCCCCAGCATTTT. Protein product: CASSLQPGAVSNQPQHF.

This clonotype was recorded at least ten times. For the CDR3, the DNA is TGTGCCAGCAGCAAACTAGCGGGAGGGCCGGCGGATACGCAGTATTTT. Residues: CASSKLAGGPADTQYF. The gene calls are TRBV7-3 and TRBJ2-3, with 13 nucleotides matching TRBD2. V trimming: 5 bases; J trimming: 6 bases; junction bases outside the gene matches: 8. CDR3 length: 16 residues. Germline CDR1 and CDR2: SGHTA and FQGTGA.

The chain combines TRBV28 with TRBJ2-3; D might be TRBD1 (7 bases). The CDR3 runs to 16 residues. From germline, CDR1 is MDHEN and CDR2 SYDVKM. The V gene lost 4 bases and the J gene lost 1 base, with 15 bases spanning the gap. CDR3 coding DNA: TGTGCCAGCAGTTCCCTCGCGGGGACAGGCACAGATACGCAGTATTTT. It is translated as CASSSLAGTGTDTQYF.

This clonotype showed up many times. V gene TRBV11-3 combines with J gene TRBJ1-1; 7 bases agree with TRBD1. Germline CDR1 and CDR2: SGHNT and YENEEA. CDR3 length: 12 amino acids. V lost 4 bases and J lost 7; bases outside the gene matches: 3. The CDR3 reads CASSYRDSEAFF. CDR3 DNA: TGTGCCAGCAGCTATCGGGACAGTGAAGCTTTCTTT.

This clonotype was seen more than once but under ten times. A much larger clonotype is one base distant, so this may be a read error. The CDR3 spells CTSSPAGGEETQYF. The CDR3 coding sequence is TGTACCAGCTCACCGGCCGGGGGCGAAGAGACCCAGTACTTC. The chain is built from TRBV18 and TRBJ2-5, with D possibly called TRBD1 or TRBD2 (6 bases each). The CDR3 has 14 amino acids. Germline V CDR1 and CDR2: KGHSH, LQKENI.

This clonotype occurred a few times. The chain employs TRBV3-1 and TRBJ1-2; unclear D gene. Trimming took off 0 bases at V and 7 bases at J, with 9 bases between the two ends. This CDR3 has 13 amino acids. The germline V gene has CDR1 LGHDT and CDR2 YNNKEL (reference sequence). CDR3 DNA sequence: TGTGCCAGCAGCCAAGATGAGGCAAGTGGCTACACCTTC. This encodes CASSQDEASGYTF.

The table lists this clonotype with a few counts. The V call is TRBV20-1, the J call TRBJ2-2; 13 nucleotides align to TRBD2. This CDR3 has 16 residues. Germline V lookup: CDR1 DFQATT, CDR2 SNEGSKA (reference sequence). V lost 1 base, J lost 4 bases, and 3 bases stayed unmatched. The CDR3 spells CSARGTSGSVTGELFF. CDR3 DNA: TGCAGTGCTAGAGGGACTAGCGGGAGCGTCACCGGGGAGCTGTTTTTT.

The rearrangement joins TRBV2 to TRBJ1-2; D not certain. Germline CDR1 reads SNHLY; CDR2 reads FYNNEI. The CDR3 sequence is 14 residues long. The V end lost 2 bases, the J end lost 4 bases, and 11 bases lay between the germline ends. For the CDR3, the DNA is TGTGCCAGCAGTGAATTAGGGTTTCGCTATGGCTACACCTTC. Its protein is CASSELGFRYGYTF.

The chain joins TRBV19 to TRBJ2-1, with TRBD2 as a possible D gene (5 bases). CDR3 size: 20 residues. The V gene lost 6 bases and the J gene lost 5 bases, with 32 bases spanning the gap. Germline lookup yields CDR1 LNHDA and CDR2 SQIVND (reference sequence). CDR3 nucleotides: TGTGCCAGTAGCTATGGGGAATACGGGATGAGTTGGAAGGCCCACAATGAGCAGTTCTTC. It encodes CASSYGEYGMSWKAHNEQFF.

In this sample, this clonotype turned up many times. This chain connects TRBV2 to TRBJ2-5; D gene uncertain. This CDR3 contains 10 residues. CDR1 is SNHLY, CDR2 FYNNEI, per germline. V lost 4 bases and J lost 10, with 7 bases in between. The CDR3 DNA reads as TGTGCCAGCAGTGTCGGGTACCAGTACTTC. Residues: CASSVGYQYF.

This clonotype was seen many times. The V and J genes are TRBV20-1 and TRBJ1-4, with D unclear. Germline CDR1 and CDR2: DFQATT and SNEGSKA (reference sequence). CDR3 size: 16 residues. Between the trimmed V and J ends, which lost 1 base and 5 bases, there was a span of 17 bases. The CDR3: CSARVILLRGNEKLFF. The CDR3 DNA is TGCAGTGCTAGAGTTATCCTACTCCGGGGAAATGAAAAACTGTTTTTT.

This clonotype has ten or more counts. The V and J genes are TRBV6-6 and TRBJ2-7; D ambiguous. The V and J ends lost 0 bases and 2 bases respectively, with 8 bases between them. Germline V gene data show CDR1 as MNHNY and CDR2 as SVGAGI (reference sequence). The CDR3 covers 14 residues. DNA for the CDR3: TGTGCCAGCAGTTACTCGCGGCTAGCCTACGAGCAGTACTTC. It specifies CASSYSRLAYEQYF.

This clonotype appeared a few times. One junction end disagrees with the germline gene, perhaps due to a read error. J is TRBJ1-2 and V is TRBV3-1; 10 nucleotides match TRBD1. In germline, CDR1 is LGHDT, CDR2 YNNKEL (reference sequence). The length of the CDR3 is 15 residues. The CDR3 sequence: CASSQGQGANYGCTF. The CDR3 nucleotides are TGTGCCAGCAGCCAAGGACAGGGGGCGAACTATGGCTGCACCTTC. The variable domain in full, with the rest retrieved from reference TRBV3-1 and TRBJ1-2, is DTAVSQTPKYLVTQMGNDKSIKCEQNLGHDTMYWYKQDSKKFLKIMFSYNNKELIINETVPNRFSPKSPDKAHLNLHINSLELGDSAVYFCASSQGQGANYGCTFGSGTRLTVV.

This clonotype was observed a single time. A much larger clone is a single base away; this may be a read error. V and J are TRBV27 and TRBJ1-2, with 9 bases that match TRBD1. Germline CDR1 and CDR2: MNHEY and SMNVEV (reference sequence). The CDR3 extends over 15 amino acids. The CDR3 region is CASSLTQGALYGYAF. In nucleotides, the CDR3 is TGTGCCAGCAGTTTGACACAGGGGGCTCTCTATGGCTACGCCTTC.

The chain joins TRBV24-1 to TRBJ2-5; D gene uncertain. Germline V gives CDR1 KGHDR, CDR2 SFDVKD. The CDR3 contains 12 residues. Trimming took off 6 bases at V and 5 bases at J, with 9 bases between the two ends. The CDR3 DNA is TGTGCCACCAGTTTTATGGGGGAGACCCAGTACTTC. Encoded protein: CATSFMGETQYF.

This clonotype has at least ten counts. The chain combines TRBV2 with TRBJ1-1; D is undetermined. The CDR3 extends over 13 amino acids. Trimming took 7 bases from V and 4 from J, leaving 13 bases between them. Germline V gene sequence: CDR1 SNHLY, CDR2 FYNNEI. DNA of the CDR3: TGTGCCAGCATCAAGGCAGGATCCACTGAAGCTTTCTTT. Its protein product is CASIKAGSTEAFF.

In its sample, this clonotype was seen many times. This chain uses TRBV30 with TRBJ1-1, with D possibly being TRBD1 (6 bases). Per germline, CDR1 GTSNPN and CDR2 SVGIG (reference sequence). V was pared by 4 bases and J by 4 bases, with 10 bases between. The CDR3 runs 12 residues. In DNA form, the CDR3 reads TGTGCCTGGAACAGGGTCGGCACTGAAGCTTTCTTT. Amino acids: CAWNRVGTEAFF.

The DNA for the CDR3 is TGTGCCAGCTCACCGGGACAGGAAAGGGCTGGAAACACCATATATTTT. This translates into CASSPGQERAGNTIYF. The chain recombines TRBV18 with TRBJ1-3; 8 bases agree with TRBD1. The CDR3 sequence is 16 residues long. The germline V gene has CDR1 KGHSH and CDR2 LQKENI. The V gene end was trimmed by 3 bases and the J gene end by 2 bases; junction bases not matched to a gene: 6.

The chain combines TRBV28 with TRBJ2-1; TRBD2 might be the D (5 bases). Germline CDR1 is MDHEN and CDR2 is SYDVKM. The CDR3 contains 15 residues. The germline V and J ends were trimmed by 6 bases and 3 bases, with 15 bases remaining between them. The CDR3 here is CASSLGGDYYNEQFF. The CDR3 nucleotides are TGTGCCAGCAGCTTAGGTGGCGACTACTACAATGAGCAGTTCTTC. Using reference TRBV28 and TRBJ2-1 for the parts outside the CDR3, the full variable domain is DVKVTQSSRYLVKRTGEKVFLECVQDMDHENMFWYRQDPGLGLRLIYFSYDVKMKEKGDIPEGYSVSREKKERFSLILESASTNQTSMYLCASSLGGDYYNEQFFGPGTRLTVL.

The chain recombines TRBV28 with TRBJ2-1, with D perhaps TRBD2 (5 bases). Germline CDR1 MDHEN, CDR2 SYDVKM. The CDR3 runs to 17 residues. With 4 bases removed from V and 3 bases from J, the gap between germline ends came to 19 bases. CDR3 sequence: CASSSPRLSRYYNEQFF. CDR3 DNA: TGTGCCAGCAGTTCTCCACGACTATCAAGATACTACAATGAGCAGTTCTTC.

This clonotype has a count of ten or more. The chain combines TRBV12-3 or TRBV12-4 with TRBJ1-4; no clear D gene. Between the trimmed V and J ends, which lost 1 base and 5 bases, there was a span of 5 bases. The CDR3 loop spans 13 amino acids. The CDR3 DNA is TGTGCCAGCAGTTTAGGCAGAAATGAAAAACTGTTTTTT. The encoded protein is CASSLGRNEKLFF.

The genes are TRBV15 and TRBJ2-7; D is undetermined. The CDR3 is made up of 14 amino acids. Germline V lookup: CDR1 LNHNV, CDR2 YYDKDF (reference sequence). With 4 bases removed from V and 2 bases from J, the gap between germline ends came to 12 bases. The CDR3 is CATSTNADAYEQYF. The CDR3 DNA sequence: TGTGCCACCAGCACAAACGCGGACGCCTACGAGCAGTACTTC.

This clonotype was recorded many times. The rearrangement links TRBV7-3 to TRBJ2-7; weak D call: TRBD2 (6 bases). This CDR3 comprises 14 residues. CDR1 is SGHTA, CDR2 FQGTGA, per germline. The germline V and J ends were trimmed by 2 bases and 7 bases, with 15 bases remaining between them. The CDR3 region is CASSLGVSGGEQYF. The CDR3 region has the DNA TGTGCCAGCAGCTTAGGTGTCAGCGGAGGGGAGCAGTACTTC.